This T cell receptor beta chain was recovered during a study of T cell changes during pregnancy in multiple sclerosis. The protocol was immunoSEQ multiplex PCR, while the TCRdb copy is restricted to in-frame clones and leaves out a portion. This sample carries tens of thousands of clones, about 92% of them seen once, and the ten largest clones take roughly 2.5%. Trimming removed 3 bases from V and 6 bases from J, with 9 bases in between. This CDR3 is built from 13 residues. Germline V gene lookup returns CDR1 SEHNR and CDR2 FQNEAQ (reference sequence). The chain has TRBV7-9 and TRBJ2-1; D is perhaps TRBD2 (6 bases). This specimen consisted of peripheral blood, obtained in the second trimester of pregnancy. This sequence was found in a female donor with multiple sclerosis, enrolled in a pregnancy study. As DNA, the CDR3 is TGTGCCAGCAGCTTTGCCGGGGGCAATGAGCAGTTCTTC. Amino acid sequence: CASSFAGGNEQFF.